This section outlines one TCR beta chain sequence together with its context. These data come from a study of cytomegalovirus exposure and HLA in healthy donors. Both 60 Vbeta primers and 13 Jbeta primers went into the PCR. TCRdb's copy holds only in-frame clones and misses some; the assay was immunoSEQ multiplex PCR. This sample's clone table lists 150,000 to 250,000 clones. This receptor was taken from a boy younger than 18 in good health and CMV-seronegative. The sequencing sample was made of PBMCs.

Here the CDR3 DNA reads TGTGCCAGCAGGAGGACAGGGGCCAAGAACACTGAAGCTTTCTTT. It translates to CASRRTGAKNTEAFF. This chain joins TRBV6-6 and TRBJ1-1; 9 bases are a match to TRBD1. CDR3 size: 15 residues. V was pared by 6 bases and J by 1 base, with 6 bases of the junction left unmatched. Per germline, CDR1 MNHNY and CDR2 SVGAGI (reference sequence).